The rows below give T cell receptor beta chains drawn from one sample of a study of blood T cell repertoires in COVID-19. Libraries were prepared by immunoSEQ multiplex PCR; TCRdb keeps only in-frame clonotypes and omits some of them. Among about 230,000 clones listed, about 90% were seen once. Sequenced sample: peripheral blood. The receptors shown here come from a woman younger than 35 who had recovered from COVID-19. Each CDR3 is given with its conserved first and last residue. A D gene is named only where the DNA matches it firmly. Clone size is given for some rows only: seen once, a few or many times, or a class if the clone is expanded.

CDR3nt: TGCGCCAGCAGCCAGCGGAAAAGCTCCTACAATGAGCAGTTCTTC
CDR3aa: CASSQRKSSYNEQFF
v_gene: TRBV4-1
d_gene: NA
abundance: NA
j_gene: TRBJ2-1

CDR3nt: TGTGCCAGCAGCTTACTAGCGGGAGGGGGCACAGATACGCAGTATTTT
CDR3aa: CASSLLAGGGTDTQYF
v_gene: TRBV13
d_gene: TRBD2
abundance: NA
j_gene: TRBJ2-3

CDR3nt: TGTGCCAGCTCCTGGACAGAAAACTATGGCTACACCTTC
CDR3aa: CASSWTENYGYTF
v_gene: TRBV19
d_gene: NA
abundance: NA
j_gene: TRBJ1-2

CDR3nt: TGCGCCAGCAGCGACAGACTGACCACTGAAGCTTTCTTT
CDR3aa: CASSDRLTTEAFF
v_gene: TRBV10-2
d_gene: NA
abundance: NA
j_gene: TRBJ1-1

CDR3nt: TGTGCCAGCAGTTCCGACGGACAGGGGTGGACTGAAGCTTTCTTT
CDR3aa: CASSSDGQGWTEAFF
v_gene: TRBV6-2/TRBV6-3
d_gene: TRBD1
abundance: NA
j_gene: TRBJ1-1

CDR3nt: TGTGCCAGCAGCTTAGCAATCCAACAGGGGTACACTGAAGCTTTCTTT
CDR3aa: CASSLAIQQGYTEAFF
v_gene: TRBV7-2
d_gene: TRBD1
abundance: NA
j_gene: TRBJ1-1

CDR3nt: TGTGCCAGCAGTGAGACTAGCGGGAGGGCCACAGATACGCAGTATTTT
CDR3aa: CASSETSGRATDTQYF
v_gene: TRBV6-4
d_gene: TRBD2
abundance: few
j_gene: TRBJ2-3

CDR3nt: TGTGCCAGCAGTAAGACTAGCTCTGGGGCCAACGTCCTGACTTTC
CDR3aa: CASSKTSSGANVLTF
v_gene: TRBV6-5
d_gene: NA
abundance: many
j_gene: TRBJ2-6

CDR3nt: TGTGCCAGCAGTCAAACAGGGGGATCTAACACTGAAGCTTTCTTT
CDR3aa: CASSQTGGSNTEAFF
v_gene: TRBV28
d_gene: TRBD1
abundance: NA
j_gene: TRBJ1-1

CDR3nt: TGTGCCAGCAGCTTAGGGACAGGGTTGAACACCATATATTTT
CDR3aa: CASSLGTGLNTIYF
v_gene: TRBV13
d_gene: TRBD1
abundance: once
j_gene: TRBJ1-3

CDR3nt: TGTGCCAGTAGTGGAGGGGGGGATAGCAATCAGCCCCAGCATTTT
CDR3aa: CASSGGGDSNQPQHF
v_gene: TRBV19
d_gene: NA
abundance: NA
j_gene: TRBJ1-5

CDR3nt: TGCGCCAGCAGCCCGGACAGCTACGAGCAGTACTTC
CDR3aa: CASSPDSYEQYF
v_gene: TRBV5-1
d_gene: NA
abundance: NA
j_gene: TRBJ2-7

CDR3nt: TGTGCCAGCAGTGGGGACAGGGGGTCCTACGAGCAGTACTTC
CDR3aa: CASSGDRGSYEQYF
v_gene: TRBV25-1
d_gene: TRBD1
abundance: NA
j_gene: TRBJ2-7

CDR3nt: TGTGCCAGCAGCCCCCTCCTAGCGGGACACTACAATGAGCAGTTCTTC
CDR3aa: CASSPLLAGHYNEQFF
v_gene: TRBV7-6
d_gene: TRBD2
abundance: NA
j_gene: TRBJ2-1

CDR3nt: TGCGCCAGCAGCCCCCCCCGAGGACTAGCGGGAGAGGATGAGCAGTTCTTC
CDR3aa: CASSPPRGLAGEDEQFF
v_gene: TRBV5-1
d_gene: TRBD2
abundance: NA
j_gene: TRBJ2-1

CDR3nt: TGTGCCAGTAGTGGGTCGACTAACCCAAGCTCCTATAATTCACCCCTCCACTTT
CDR3aa: CASSGSTNPSSYNSPLHF
v_gene: TRBV19
d_gene: NA
abundance: NA
j_gene: TRBJ1-6

CDR3nt: TGCGCCAGCAGCGCAGGCAGCTCCTACGAGCAGTACTTC
CDR3aa: CASSAGSSYEQYF
v_gene: TRBV5-1
d_gene: NA
abundance: NA
j_gene: TRBJ2-7

CDR3nt: TGTGCCAGCAGCCCTCCCTCCGGGGGACAGACCCTTCGAATGAACACTGAAGCTTTCTTT
CDR3aa: CASSPPSGGQTLRMNTEAFF
v_gene: TRBV21-1
d_gene: NA
abundance: once
j_gene: TRBJ1-1

CDR3nt: TGCGCCACCCAACTAGCGGGAGTAGGAGAGCAGTACTTC
CDR3aa: CATQLAGVGEQYF
v_gene: TRBV10-2
d_gene: TRBD2
abundance: NA
j_gene: TRBJ2-7

CDR3nt: TGTGCCAGCAGCAGACCGGGTGTTGGCTACACCTTC
CDR3aa: CASSRPGVGYTF
v_gene: TRBV12-3/TRBV12-4
d_gene: NA
abundance: once
j_gene: TRBJ1-2

CDR3nt: TGTGCCTTGCACGACAGGGAGAGGGAAACCGGGGAGCTGTTTTTT
CDR3aa: CALHDRERETGELFF
v_gene: TRBV30
d_gene: TRBD1
abundance: NA
j_gene: TRBJ2-2

CDR3nt: TGTGCCAGTAGTATTAGCGGGGGCGAGCAGTACTTC
CDR3aa: CASSISGGEQYF
v_gene: TRBV19
d_gene: TRBD2
abundance: NA
j_gene: TRBJ2-7

CDR3nt: TGCAGCGTTTGGGGACTAGCGGGTTTCGATACGCAGTATTTT
CDR3aa: CSVWGLAGFDTQYF
v_gene: TRBV29-1
d_gene: TRBD2
abundance: NA
j_gene: TRBJ2-3

CDR3nt: TGTGCCAGCAGCTTGGGGGGGACAGGGGCTCGGCAGCCCCAGCATTTT
CDR3aa: CASSLGGTGARQPQHF
v_gene: TRBV5-4
d_gene: TRBD1
abundance: NA
j_gene: TRBJ1-5

CDR3nt: TGTGCCACCAGTGAACAGGGGTACGGCTACACCTTC
CDR3aa: CATSEQGYGYTF
v_gene: TRBV24-1
d_gene: TRBD1
abundance: once
j_gene: TRBJ1-2

CDR3nt: TGTGCCAGCAGTACCGGGACTAGCGGCCCCTACGAGCAGTACTTC
CDR3aa: CASSTGTSGPYEQYF
v_gene: TRBV6-6
d_gene: TRBD2
abundance: NA
j_gene: TRBJ2-7

CDR3nt: TGTGCCAGCAGCTTAGGGGACAGCGATTATCAGCCCCAGCATTTT
CDR3aa: CASSLGDSDYQPQHF
v_gene: TRBV7-2
d_gene: TRBD1
abundance: NA
j_gene: TRBJ1-5

CDR3nt: TGTGCCACCAGTGATAGGGCGGGAGAGGCAGATACGCAGTATTTT
CDR3aa: CATSDRAGEADTQYF
v_gene: TRBV24-1
d_gene: TRBD2
abundance: NA
j_gene: TRBJ2-3

CDR3nt: TGCGCCAGCAGCTTACCGGGACTAGCGGGAGTAGAGACCCAGTACTTC
CDR3aa: CASSLPGLAGVETQYF
v_gene: TRBV5-1
d_gene: TRBD2
abundance: NA
j_gene: TRBJ2-5

CDR3nt: TGCAGCGCCTGGGACTTCGGAGAGACCCAGTACTTC
CDR3aa: CSAWDFGETQYF
v_gene: TRBV29-1
d_gene: NA
abundance: NA
j_gene: TRBJ2-5

CDR3nt: TGTGCCAGCAGAGCCGGGGGGGTTACCGGGGAGCTGTTTTTT
CDR3aa: CASRAGGVTGELFF
v_gene: TRBV9
d_gene: TRBD2
abundance: NA
j_gene: TRBJ2-2

CDR3nt: TGTGCCAGCAGTGAAGGGGTGGTAGCGGGAGATAGGGATACGCAGTATTTT
CDR3aa: CASSEGVVAGDRDTQYF
v_gene: TRBV25-1
d_gene: TRBD2
abundance: NA
j_gene: TRBJ2-3

CDR3nt: TGTGCCAGCAGCCCAGGGGTTACTGAAGCTTTCTTT
CDR3aa: CASSPGVTEAFF
v_gene: TRBV7-9
d_gene: NA
abundance: NA
j_gene: TRBJ1-1

CDR3nt: TGTGCCAGTAGTATGTTGCTCGACTCCCCCTATGGCTACACCTTC
CDR3aa: CASSMLLDSPYGYTF
v_gene: TRBV19
d_gene: NA
abundance: NA
j_gene: TRBJ1-2

CDR3nt: TGTGCCAGCTCACCCCACCAGGGGCTTAACACTGAAGCTTTCTTT
CDR3aa: CASSPHQGLNTEAFF
v_gene: TRBV18
d_gene: NA
abundance: many
j_gene: TRBJ1-1

CDR3nt: TGTGCCAGCTCACCACCTGGCAGACCGGGTCTATCAAACAGGGGCTACACCTTC
CDR3aa: CASSPPGRPGLSNRGYTF
v_gene: TRBV18
d_gene: NA
abundance: NA
j_gene: TRBJ1-2

CDR3nt: TGTGCCAGCAGCTTACGAGGGAACAATGAGCAGTTCTTC
CDR3aa: CASSLRGNNEQFF
v_gene: TRBV7-9
d_gene: NA
abundance: NA
j_gene: TRBJ2-1

CDR3nt: TGCGCCAGCAGCTCGACAGGTAGCTCCTACAATGAGCAGTTCTTC
CDR3aa: CASSSTGSSYNEQFF
v_gene: TRBV5-1
d_gene: NA
abundance: few
j_gene: TRBJ2-1

CDR3nt: TGTGCCAGCAGCTTCTCGGACAGGGGGCATTCAAGTTACGAGCAGTACTTC
CDR3aa: CASSFSDRGHSSYEQYF
v_gene: TRBV11-2
d_gene: TRBD1
abundance: NA
j_gene: TRBJ2-7

CDR3nt: TGCGCCAGCAGCCAACCACAGAGACTGAACACTGAAGCTTTCTTT
CDR3aa: CASSQPQRLNTEAFF
v_gene: TRBV4-1
d_gene: NA
abundance: NA
j_gene: TRBJ1-1

CDR3nt: TGTGCCACGGAAAAGACAGGGTACACTGAAGCTTTCTTT
CDR3aa: CATEKTGYTEAFF
v_gene: TRBV2
d_gene: TRBD1
abundance: NA
j_gene: TRBJ1-1

CDR3nt: TGTGCCAGTAGTAGAAGACAGGGGAACTCTGGGGCCAACGTCCTGACTTTC
CDR3aa: CASSRRQGNSGANVLTF
v_gene: TRBV19
d_gene: TRBD1
abundance: NA
j_gene: TRBJ2-6

CDR3nt: TGCAGCGCTGGCCCCGGAGTTAACACCGGGGAGCTGTTTTTT
CDR3aa: CSAGPGVNTGELFF
v_gene: TRBV29-1
d_gene: NA
abundance: NA
j_gene: TRBJ2-2

CDR3nt: TGTGCCATCACAGACAGGGAGACTGACACTGAAGCTTTCTTT
CDR3aa: CAITDRETDTEAFF
v_gene: TRBV10-3
d_gene: TRBD1
abundance: few
j_gene: TRBJ1-1

CDR3nt: TGTGCCAGTAAAGGACAGGGTATGGAAAAACTGTTTTTT
CDR3aa: CASKGQGMEKLFF
v_gene: TRBV19
d_gene: TRBD1
abundance: NA
j_gene: TRBJ1-4

CDR3nt: TGTGCCAGCAGCTCTCCAAGAAAGACAGGAGATAACTATGGCTACACCTTC
CDR3aa: CASSSPRKTGDNYGYTF
v_gene: TRBV11-2
d_gene: NA
abundance: NA
j_gene: TRBJ1-2

CDR3nt: TGTGCCACCAGCAGAGATCGGGACGGGGGCACTGAAGCTTTCTTT
CDR3aa: CATSRDRDGGTEAFF
v_gene: TRBV15
d_gene: NA
abundance: NA
j_gene: TRBJ1-1

CDR3nt: TGCAGCGCTTCCTCTACAGATACGCAGTATTTT
CDR3aa: CSASSTDTQYF
v_gene: TRBV29-1
d_gene: NA
abundance: NA
j_gene: TRBJ2-3

CDR3nt: TGTGCCAGCCTGCCGAACGACAGGAACACTGAAGCTTTCTTT
CDR3aa: CASLPNDRNTEAFF
v_gene: TRBV3-1/TRBV3-2
d_gene: NA
abundance: once
j_gene: TRBJ1-1

CDR3nt: TGTGCCACCGTAAGGACAACTTCCGAATCAGCTTTCTTT
CDR3aa: CATVRTTSESAFF
v_gene: TRBV19
d_gene: NA
abundance: NA
j_gene: TRBJ1-1

CDR3nt: TGTGCCAGCAGTTACTGGCAGAACACCGGGGAGCTGTTTTTT
CDR3aa: CASSYWQNTGELFF
v_gene: TRBV6-5
d_gene: NA
abundance: NA
j_gene: TRBJ2-2

CDR3nt: TGTGCCAGCAGTGAATGGACTAGCGGGGGTGAGCAGTTCTTC
CDR3aa: CASSEWTSGGEQFF
v_gene: TRBV25-1
d_gene: TRBD2
abundance: NA
j_gene: TRBJ2-1

CDR3nt: TGTGCCAGCAGCTTGGATGTGGCCTCCTACAATGAGCAGTTCTTC
CDR3aa: CASSLDVASYNEQFF
v_gene: TRBV5-6
d_gene: NA
abundance: NA
j_gene: TRBJ2-1

CDR3nt: TGTGCCTGGAGTGGGTGGGACAGGGGGTTCTATGGCTACACCTTC
CDR3aa: CAWSGWDRGFYGYTF
v_gene: TRBV30
d_gene: TRBD1
abundance: NA
j_gene: TRBJ1-2

CDR3nt: TGTGCCAGCAGTTTTGGGAGTGGCAATCAGCCCCAGCATTTT
CDR3aa: CASSFGSGNQPQHF
v_gene: TRBV27
d_gene: NA
abundance: NA
j_gene: TRBJ1-5

CDR3nt: TGTGCCAGCAGTTTTAGCGGAGTTTTCTACGAGCAGTACTTC
CDR3aa: CASSFSGVFYEQYF
v_gene: TRBV27
d_gene: NA
abundance: NA
j_gene: TRBJ2-7

CDR3nt: TGTGCCAGCAGAGGACAGGATGCCGCCACTGAAGCTTTCTTT
CDR3aa: CASRGQDAATEAFF
v_gene: TRBV27
d_gene: TRBD1
abundance: many
j_gene: TRBJ1-1

CDR3nt: TGCGCCAGCAGCCAAGAAGGGGCGATGAGCTATGGCTACACCTTC
CDR3aa: CASSQEGAMSYGYTF
v_gene: TRBV4-3
d_gene: NA
abundance: NA
j_gene: TRBJ1-2

CDR3nt: TGTGCCAGCAGGGACCCTGGCAGGGCGGATACGCAGTATTTT
CDR3aa: CASRDPGRADTQYF
v_gene: TRBV2
d_gene: NA
abundance: once
j_gene: TRBJ2-3

CDR3nt: TGCAGCGCCTCGGGACAGGGGGCGTTCCACGAGCAGTACTTC
CDR3aa: CSASGQGAFHEQYF
v_gene: TRBV29-1
d_gene: TRBD1
abundance: NA
j_gene: TRBJ2-7